These 7 T cell receptor beta chains were sequenced from one sample in a study of blood T cell repertoires in COVID-19. Measured with immunoSEQ multiplex PCR; TCRdb has only the in-frame clones, and not every one. Of roughly 180,000 clones in the sample, roughly 80% are singletons; the top ten hold about 12%. The sample was PBMCs or T cells enriched from blood (not recorded which). Source of these receptors: a man aged 40-49 years who had recovered from COVID-19.

The CDR3 sequence is CASSLGSNEKLFF. CDR3 nucleotides: TGTGCCAGCTCTCTCGGTAGTAATGAAAAACTGTTTTTT. The rearrangement uses TRBV18 and TRBJ1-4; D remains ambiguous. The CDR3 is made up of 13 amino acids. From germline, CDR1 is KGHSH and CDR2 LQKENI. The ends were cut back, 6 bases at V and 4 bases at J, with 9 bases in the middle.

The CDR3: CASSELGLAGGRGNTQYF. CDR3 bases: TGTGCCAGCAGTGAATTGGGACTAGCGGGAGGGAGGGGAAATACGCAGTATTTT. The chain recombines TRBV2 with TRBJ2-3; 16 bases line up with TRBD2. Losses at the gene ends were 2 bases for V and 7 bases for J; bases not matched to a gene: 9. CDR3 length: 18 residues. Germline loops: CDR1 SNHLY, CDR2 FYNNEI.

This sequence joins TRBV7-2 and TRBJ2-5; 7 nucleotides line up with TRBD1. CDR1 SGHTA and CDR2 FQGNSA come from the germline V gene. This CDR3 region has 14 residues. The V gene end was trimmed by 3 bases and the J gene end by 5 bases; junction bases not matched to a gene: 6. The CDR3 coding sequence is TGTGCCAGCAGCTTCAACAGGGGTGGGGAGACCCAGTACTTC. Translated, it gives CASSFNRGGETQYF.

This clone showed up just a few times. The V gene is TRBV14, the J gene TRBJ2-1; 11 nucleotides line up with TRBD1. The germline gives CDR1 SGHDN, CDR2 FVKESK. CDR3 size: 15 residues. The trim removed 6 bases at V and 7 bases at J, leaving 8 bases unmatched. The CDR3 sequence: CASRPDRGLRNEQFF. The CDR3 DNA reads as TGTGCCAGCAGACCGGACAGGGGGCTCCGGAATGAGCAGTTCTTC.

This chain links TRBV3-1 (or the pseudogene TRBV3-2) with TRBJ2-1, with TRBD1 matching 8 bases. Germline CDR1 LGHDT, CDR2 YNNKEL (reference sequence). The V segment lost 2 bases and the J segment 5 bases; nucleotides outside the gene matches: 8. The CDR3 runs 16 residues. The CDR3 loop is CASSQRPQGQDNEQFF. CDR3 DNA sequence: TGTGCCAGCAGCCAAAGGCCTCAGGGACAGGACAATGAGCAGTTCTTC.

The chain employs TRBV5-1 and TRBJ2-2; D gene uncertain. Germline CDR1 and CDR2: SGHRS and YFSETQ. The length of the CDR3 is 12 residues. Deletions cut 4 bases from V and 7 bases from J, with 8 bases between. CDR3 in amino acids: CASSPEYGELFF. DNA of the CDR3: TGCGCCAGCAGCCCGGAGTACGGGGAGCTGTTTTTT.

The genes are TRBV19 and TRBJ2-5, with D tentatively TRBD2 (7 bases). Trimming shortened V by 7 bases and J by 5 bases, and 20 bases separated the two germline ends. The CDR3 totals 15 residues. Germline lookup yields CDR1 LNHDA and CDR2 SQIVND (reference sequence). As DNA, the CDR3 is TGTGCCAGTATGGAGATCGGGGGGCTTGGGGAGACCCAGTACTTC. It is translated as CASMEIGGLGETQYF.